This T cell receptor (beta chain) was sequenced for a study of blood T cell repertoires in COVID-19. Study-wide context: Acute and convalescent COVID-19 samples came from the United States, Italy and Spain. The cDNA or gDNA used as material had been derived from T cells, B-cell-depleted T cells, or PBMCs.

V was pared by 4 bases and J by 3 bases, with 5 bases between. CDR1 is SGHKS and CDR2 is YYEKEE in the germline V gene (reference sequence). This CDR3 has 13 amino acids. Per the study methods: Reference gene primer amplification gave nucleated cell count estimates. Repertoires were generated with immunoSEQ multiplex PCR, while TCRdb's copy carries only in-frame clones and drops some. D and trimming come from the DNA, and the V and J calls and clone size come from that table. The profile shows 45,000 to 60,000 clones, 86% of them singletons. Sequencing input: peripheral blood. The rearrangement joins TRBV5-5 to TRBJ2-6; no definite D call. The source of this sequence is a man between 60 and 75 years old with active or convalescent COVID-19. The CDR3 spells CASSTSGANVLTF. For the CDR3, the DNA is TGTGCCAGCAGCACGAGTGGGGCCAACGTCCTGACTTTC.